A single sample gave rise to the 30 T cell receptor beta chains below, sequenced in a study of vaccination and CD4 T cells after COVID-19. Oncomine TCR Beta short-read sequencing was applied to DNA from cultured CD4+ T cells. In TCRdb, the PCR reads were re-called with MiXCR into one record per CDR3 protein. The table records about 4,000 distinct CDR3 sequences, 21% of them present only once. These receptors have no identified antigens. Regarding treatment: approximately 9-day PBMC culture with coronavirus spike peptide pools or control peptides (ViraFEST assay). The sample here was CD4+ T cells from blood, cultured in vitro, taken after SARS-CoV-2 vaccination. These TCRs come from a human donor who had recovered from COVID-19.

This clonotype was counted only a few times. The V and J genes are TRBV28 and TRBJ1-1; 10 bases line up with TRBD1. V gave up 6 bases and J gave up 1 base; unmatched junction bases: 8. The CDR3 loop spans 16 amino acids. CDR1 and CDR2 from the germline V gene are MDHEN and SYDVKM. CDR3 region: CASSVIRTGGNTEAFF. The CDR3 region has the DNA TGTGCCAGCAGCGTAATCAGGACAGGGGGGAACACTGAAGCTTTCTTT.

This sequence joins TRBV20-1 and TRBJ2-7; 11 bases map to TRBD1. Germline loops: CDR1 DFQATT, CDR2 SNEGSKA (reference sequence). This CDR3 contains 14 residues. After removal of 0 bases from V and 4 bases from J, the junction contained 2 bases not matched to a gene. CDR3 bases: TGCAGTGCTAGAGAGGGGACAGGGGGATACGAGCAGTACTTC. This codes for CSAREGTGGYEQYF.

The chain combines TRBV6-1 with TRBJ2-3; the D is unclear. The V gene lost 6 bases and the J gene lost 1 base, with 11 bases spanning the gap. The CDR3 runs 14 residues. The germline gives CDR1 MNHNS, CDR2 SASEGT. The CDR3 loop is CASRLGRGTDTQYF. CDR3 DNA sequence: TGTGCCAGCAGGTTGGGAAGAGGCACAGATACGCAGTATTTT.

By share, this clonotype ranks as medium-sized. J is TRBJ1-2 and V is TRBV28; 7 bases align to TRBD1. Germline CDR1 and CDR2: MDHEN and SYDVKM. The CDR3 runs to 10 residues. The CDR3 DNA sequence: TGTGTGACAGGGACCTATGGCTACACCTTC. Its translation: CVTGTYGYTF.

V is TRBV7-9 and J is TRBJ2-1; maybe TRBD2 (6 bases). The CDR3 is made up of 14 amino acids. The V and J ends lost 2 bases and 4 bases respectively, with 9 bases between them. Germline loops: CDR1 SEHNR, CDR2 FQNEAQ (reference sequence). In DNA, the CDR3 is TGTGCCAGCAGCTTATACGGGGGATACAATGAGCAGTTCTTC. Protein sequence: CASSLYGGYNEQFF.

By share of the sample, this clonotype is medium-sized. The chain employs TRBV20-1 and TRBJ2-1; possibly TRBD1 for D (5 bases). V was pared by 7 bases and J by 5 bases, with 15 bases between. This CDR3 has 13 residues. Germline CDR1 is DFQATT and CDR2 is SNEGSKA (reference sequence). CDR3 loop: CSVARANNNEQFF. The CDR3 bases are TGCAGTGTCGCCAGGGCAAATAACAATGAGCAGTTCTTC.

This clonotype qualifies as medium-sized (0.01 to 0.1%). The chain joins TRBV20-1 to TRBJ1-2; unclear D gene. The V end was cut by 5 bases, the J end by 8 bases, with 15 bases between. The CDR3 runs 12 residues. From germline, CDR1 is DFQATT and CDR2 SNEGSKA (reference sequence). Written as DNA, the CDR3 is TGCAGTGCTCCTGAACGGAGGAGGGGCTACACCTTC. Protein product: CSAPERRRGYTF.

V and J are TRBV11-3 and TRBJ2-7; D might be TRBD1 (6 bases). The CDR3 spans 13 residues. CDR1 is SGHNT, CDR2 YENEEA, per germline. V was pared by 4 bases and J by 6 bases, with 13 bases between. The CDR3 nucleotides are TGTGCCAGCAGCTGGGGGCAGGGGAGCGAGCAGTACTTC. Protein product: CASSWGQGSEQYF.

The chain combines TRBV15 with TRBJ2-4; 11 bases agree with TRBD1. The ends lost 1 base at V and 0 bases at J; junction bases unmatched: 17. Germline-derived CDR1 and CDR2 are LNHNV and YYDKDF (reference sequence). The CDR3 is 22 amino acids. CDR3 in amino acids: CATSRGGSLSWTGGKAKNIQYF. CDR3 DNA sequence: TGTGCCACCAGCAGAGGAGGGTCCCTCTCCTGGACAGGGGGCAAAGCCAAAAACATTCAGTACTTC.

J is TRBJ1-3 and V is TRBV10-3; D may be TRBD1 (5 bases). Trimming took 6 bases from V and 0 from J, leaving 15 bases between them. Germline-derived CDR1 and CDR2 are ENHRY and SYGVKD. The CDR3 runs to 16 residues. CDR3 amino acids: CAIRDAAGSSGNTIYF. The CDR3 bases are TGTGCCATCAGAGACGCGGCAGGGAGCTCTGGAAACACCATATATTTT.

This clonotype qualifies as medium-sized. This chain uses TRBV7-2 with TRBJ2-5; tentatively, D is TRBD2 (5 bases). Trimming shortened V by 5 bases and J by 2 bases, and 18 bases separated the two germline ends. The CDR3 length is 16 residues. CDR1 is SGHTA, CDR2 FQGNSA, per germline. In DNA form, the CDR3 reads TGTGCCAGCAGCCTAAGACTAATCTCCGGACAAGAGACCCAGTACTTC. It specifies CASSLRLISGQETQYF.

The sample holds a few counts of this clonotype. The chain combines TRBV10-1 with TRBJ1-2; no reliable D call. V was clipped by 4 bases and J by 8 bases, with 8 bases between them. CDR3 size: 11 residues. Germline-derived CDR1 and CDR2 are WNHNN and SYGVQD (reference sequence). The CDR3 loop is CASSVSRGYTF. As DNA, the CDR3 is TGCGCCAGCAGTGTTAGCAGAGGCTACACCTTC.

Relative to its sample, this clonotype is medium-sized. The gene calls are TRBV7-2 and TRBJ1-6; D is undetermined. Germline CDR1 reads SGHTA; CDR2 reads FQGNSA. Trimming left V 2 bases short and J 10 bases short, with 6 bases between. CDR3 length equals 12 residues. The CDR3 here is CASSLLGSPLHF. The CDR3 nucleotides are TGTGCCAGCAGCTTATTGGGGTCACCCCTCCACTTT.

The rearrangement uses TRBV25-1 and TRBJ1-1, with D possibly TRBD1 on 6 matching bases. The CDR3 covers 13 residues. Germline values: CDR1 MGHDK, CDR2 SYGVNS. The ends were cut back, 6 bases at V and 1 base at J, with 9 bases in the middle. CDR3 amino acids: CASRGAPNTEAFF. In nucleotides, the CDR3 is TGTGCCAGCAGGGGGGCCCCGAACACTGAAGCTTTCTTT.

Of note for this clonotype: Compared with germline, one end of the junction differs, possibly owing to a read error. This chain uses TRBV7-9 with TRBJ2-1, with 11 positions matching TRBD2. The germline V gene has CDR1 SEHNR and CDR2 FQNEAQ (reference sequence). The CDR3 is 15 residues long. The CDR3 spells CASSLEGLAGPTTLF. CDR3 nucleotide sequence: TGTGCCAGCAGCTTAGAAGGACTAGCGGGTCCTACGACGCTCTTC.

This clonotype was counted only a few times. V gene TRBV10-3 combines with J gene TRBJ1-5; a weak D match, TRBD1 (5 bases). Germline V gives CDR1 ENHRY, CDR2 SYGVKD. The V and J ends lost 7 bases and 4 bases respectively, with 11 bases between them. The CDR3 has 13 residues. Written as DNA, the CDR3 is TGTGCCATCACCGACGACAGAAATCAGCCCCAGCATTTT. It specifies CAITDDRNQPQHF.

The chain carries TRBV24-1 and TRBJ1-6; no firm D call. CDR3 length equals 15 residues. The germline gives CDR1 KGHDR, CDR2 SFDVKD. V was shortened by 0 bases and J by 8 bases, with 10 bases between the two germline ends. In nucleotides, the CDR3 is TGTGCCACCAGTGATTTGGAGAGCCAAGATTCACCCCTCCACTTT. It specifies CATSDLESQDSPLHF.

This clonotype was counted ten times or more. The chain recombines TRBV11-3 with TRBJ2-5; D assignment may be TRBD1 or TRBD2 (5 bases each). The V and J ends lost 8 bases and 3 bases respectively, with 10 bases between them. The CDR3 is 12 amino acids. CDR1 and CDR2 (germline): SGHNT, YENEEA. The CDR3 region has the DNA TGTGCCAGCTGGGGACCTAAAGAGACCCAGTACTTC. This translates into CASWGPKETQYF.

The gene calls are TRBV28 and TRBJ1-1; D possibly corresponds to TRBD1 (5 bases). The CDR3 covers 15 residues. Between the trimmed V and J ends, which lost 8 bases and 5 bases, there was a span of 21 bases. Germline assignment: CDR1 MDHEN and CDR2 SYDVKM. The CDR3: CASALYQGSITEAFF. The CDR3 bases are TGTGCCAGCGCCCTATATCAGGGAAGTATTACTGAAGCTTTCTTT.

This sequence joins TRBV20-1 and TRBJ2-5; 10 nucleotides line up with TRBD2. The germline V gene encodes CDR1 DFQATT and CDR2 SNEGSKA (reference sequence). The junction had 6 bases not matched to a gene; V was cut back by 0 bases and J by 5 bases. CDR3 length: 15 amino acids. CDR3 sequence: CSARDSSGGGETQYF. CDR3 sequence (DNA): TGCAGTGCTAGAGATTCAAGCGGGGGGGGGGAGACCCAGTACTTC.

This CDR3 reads CATSRAVNTEAFF. The DNA of the CDR3 is TGTGCCACCAGTCGCGCGGTGAACACTGAAGCTTTCTTT. The rearrangement joins TRBV24-1 to TRBJ1-1, with unresolved D. This CDR3 is 13 amino acids long. V was clipped by 6 bases and J by 0 bases, with 7 bases between them. Per germline, CDR1 KGHDR and CDR2 SFDVKD.

The rearrangement joins TRBV6-1 to TRBJ2-2; the match to TRBD1 covers 7 bases. This CDR3 contains 15 residues. The trim removed 6 bases at V and 7 bases at J, leaving 11 bases unmatched. Germline CDR1 and CDR2: MNHNS and SASEGT. CDR3 amino acids: CASRLHTTGLGELFF. The CDR3, as DNA: TGTGCCAGCAGGCTTCATACGACAGGGCTCGGGGAGCTGTTTTTT.

This clonotype is categorized as medium-sized (0.01 to 0.1%). V usage is TRBV19 and J usage is TRBJ2-5; no reliable D call. This CDR3 region has 13 residues. V was trimmed by 5 bases and J by 6 bases, leaving 13 bases between them. Per the germline V gene, CDR1 is LNHDA and CDR2 is SQIVND (reference sequence). The CDR3 spells CASSAASGKTQYF. Written as DNA, the CDR3 is TGTGCCAGTAGTGCGGCTAGTGGGAAGACCCAGTACTTC.

This chain connects TRBV19 to TRBJ2-1, with D possibly matching TRBD2 (6 bases). Per the germline V gene, CDR1 is LNHDA and CDR2 is SQIVND (reference sequence). Trimming stripped 4 bases from V and 5 bases from J, with 12 bases between. The CDR3 consists of 14 residues. In DNA form, the CDR3 reads TGTGCCAGTAGTACCCCCGGGACTGACAATGAGCAGTTCTTC. The encoded protein is CASSTPGTDNEQFF.

This clonotype is labeled as medium-sized. V usage is TRBV6-1 and J usage is TRBJ2-7, with 7 bases matching TRBD2. From germline, CDR1 is MNHNS and CDR2 SASEGT. The CDR3 loop spans 13 amino acids. V trimming: 8 bases; J trimming: 3 bases; junction bases outside the gene matches: 7. The CDR3 DNA reads as TGTGCCAGCGGGTCCGGGGGGATCTACGAGCAGTACTTC. This gives the protein CASGSGGIYEQYF.

The CDR3 loop reads CASSIKGISHGYTF. In DNA, the CDR3 is TGTGCCAGTAGTATTAAGGGGATTTCGCATGGCTACACCTTC. J is TRBJ1-2 and V is TRBV19, with a weak D call TRBD1 (5 bases). V was shortened by 3 bases and J by 6 bases, with 14 bases between the two germline ends. Germline CDR1 LNHDA, CDR2 SQIVND (reference sequence). The CDR3 spans 14 residues.

The gene calls are TRBV4-3 and TRBJ1-6; tentative D call: TRBD1 (5 bases). V dropped 3 bases and J dropped 9 bases, with 12 bases sitting between them. CDR3 length equals 14 residues. Germline V gene lookup returns CDR1 LGHNA and CDR2 YSLEER. CDR3 sequence (DNA): TGCGCCAGCAGCCAGGAGGGACCTGCTTCACCCCTCCACTTT. Translation: CASSQEGPASPLHF.

The V gene is TRBV27, the J gene TRBJ1-2; no firm D call. The length of the CDR3 is 15 residues. Between the trimmed V and J ends, which lost 4 bases and 8 bases, there was a span of 20 bases. The germline V gene has CDR1 MNHEY and CDR2 SMNVEV (reference sequence). The CDR3 DNA reads as TGTGCCAGCAGTTCACCAACGGACGGCCCGAGGGGCTACACCTTC. Residues: CASSSPTDGPRGYTF.

This clonotype was observed a few times. This chain connects TRBV19 to TRBJ2-3; 11 bases align to TRBD1. V lost 10 bases and J lost 5; bases outside the gene matches: 8. The CDR3 is 14 residues long. Germline V gene sequence: CDR1 LNHDA, CDR2 SQIVND (reference sequence). In DNA form, the CDR3 reads TGTGCCACCAGCGGGACAGGGGGGGGAGATACGCAGTATTTT. Its protein product is CATSGTGGGDTQYF.

The V and J genes are TRBV4-3 and TRBJ1-5; TRBD1 matches 7 bases. CDR3 length equals 14 residues. CDR1 is LGHNA, CDR2 YSLEER, per germline. The junction had 7 bases not matched to a gene; V was cut back by 4 bases and J by 7 bases. In nucleotides, the CDR3 is TGCGCCAGCAGCCCCAAACAGGGGATACAGCCCCAGCATTTT. Amino acid sequence: CASSPKQGIQPQHF.